Listed here are 23 T cell receptor beta chains from one sample, sequenced in a study of T cell changes during pregnancy in multiple sclerosis. Clones were sequenced by immunoSEQ multiplex PCR, and TCRdb holds only the in-frame ones, with some missing. Counted here are roughly 80,000 clones, 90% to 95% occurring once; the ten biggest clones make up approximately 1.4%. The input for sequencing was peripheral blood, taken before pregnancy. These receptor sequences come from a female donor with multiple sclerosis, enrolled in a pregnancy study.

CDR3 residues: CASGKGTTYEQYF. For the CDR3, the DNA is TGCGCCAGCGGGAAAGGGACAACCTACGAGCAGTACTTC. This chain uses TRBV5-1 with TRBJ2-7; possibly TRBD1 for D (6 bases). This CDR3 is 13 amino acids long. The V end was cut by 7 bases, the J end by 2 bases, with 13 bases between. Germline loops: CDR1 SGHRS, CDR2 YFSETQ.

The rearrangement joins TRBV6-1 to TRBJ2-3, with TRBD2 matching 7 bases. V was clipped by 4 bases and J by 1 base; unmatched bases: 5. The germline V gene has CDR1 MNHNS and CDR2 SASEGT. The CDR3 is 15 amino acids. CDR3 amino acids: CASSVAAGGTDTQYF. The CDR3 DNA reads TGTGCCAGCAGTGTTGCGGCGGGGGGCACAGATACGCAGTATTTT.

The V and J genes are TRBV19 and TRBJ2-2; possibly TRBD2 for D (5 bases). The CDR3 runs 17 residues. Germline CDR1 and CDR2: LNHDA and SQIVND (reference sequence). The V end lost 5 bases, the J end lost 1 base, and 17 bases lay between the germline ends. CDR3: CASSLRKGAKNTGELFF. Here the CDR3 DNA reads TGTGCCAGTAGTCTTCGGAAGGGAGCTAAGAACACCGGGGAGCTGTTTTTT.

This chain joins TRBV27 and TRBJ1-5, with D unresolved. CDR3 length: 11 residues. The germline V and J ends were trimmed by 10 bases and 6 bases, with 10 bases remaining between them. The germline CDR1 and CDR2 sequences are MNHEY and SMNVEV (reference sequence). The CDR3 here is CAKEKSQPQHF. The CDR3 DNA sequence: TGTGCCAAGGAGAAGAGTCAGCCCCAGCATTTT.

V usage is TRBV7-2 and J usage is TRBJ1-1, with D unresolved. The CDR3 length is 13 residues. Trimming left V 4 bases short and J 4 bases short, with 10 bases between. Germline CDR1 reads SGHTA; CDR2 reads FQGNSA. The CDR3 protein is CASSYWARTEAFF. In DNA, the CDR3 is TGTGCCAGCAGCTATTGGGCTCGCACTGAAGCTTTCTTT.

This chain uses TRBV10-3 with TRBJ1-5, with TRBD1 matching 10 bases. There are 19 residues in the CDR3. Trimming at V came to 3 bases and at J to 5 bases, leaving 16 bases not matched to a gene. Germline loops: CDR1 ENHRY, CDR2 SYGVKD. As DNA, the CDR3 is TGTGCCATCAGTGAAGAAGTTTGGGACAGGGGAGGTGGGTATCAGCCCCAGCATTTT. It specifies CAISEEVWDRGGGYQPQHF.

The V and J genes are TRBV4-2 and TRBJ2-7, with a weak D call TRBD2 (6 bases). The CDR3 is 16 residues long. The germline V gene encodes CDR1 LGHNA and CDR2 YNFKEQ. The germline V and J ends were trimmed by 1 base and 3 bases, with 16 bases remaining between them. The CDR3 DNA reads as TGTGCCAGCAGCCAAGGGGGGGTTAGTGGGAGCTACGAGCAGTACTTC. Protein: CASSQGGVSGSYEQYF.

This clone was detected only a few times. The chain couples TRBV11-1 to TRBJ1-2, with D tentatively TRBD1 (6 bases). V lost 4 bases and J 4 bases, leaving 13 bases between the germline ends. The CDR3 spans 14 residues. Germline loops: CDR1 SGHAT, CDR2 FQDESV (reference sequence). CDR3 nucleotide sequence: TGTGCCAGCAGCTCGGACAGAATGACCTATGGCTACACCTTC. Its protein is CASSSDRMTYGYTF.

The chain has TRBV9 and TRBJ1-3; possible D gene TRBD1, 5 bases. The V gene lost 2 bases and the J gene lost 0 bases, with 24 bases spanning the gap. The CDR3 has 20 amino acids. Germline assignment: CDR1 SGDLS and CDR2 YYNGEE. The CDR3 loop is CASSVGGTQGRGSSGNTIYF. In DNA form, the CDR3 reads TGTGCCAGCAGCGTTGGAGGGACCCAGGGAAGAGGGTCCTCTGGAAACACCATATATTTT. Filled out from reference TRBV9 and TRBJ1-3, the complete variable domain reads DSGVTQTPKHLITATGQRVTLRCSPRSGDLSVYWYQQSLDQGLQFLIQYYNGEERAKGNILERFSAQQFPDLHSELNLSSLELGDSALYFCASSVGGTQGRGSSGNTIYFGEGSWLTVV.

This chain connects TRBV6-6 to TRBJ2-7; D is possibly TRBD2 (6 bases). V was shortened by 5 bases and J by 0 bases, with 14 bases between the two germline ends. Germline CDR1 MNHNY, CDR2 SVGAGI (reference sequence). The CDR3 contains 15 residues. The CDR3, as DNA: TGTGCCAGCAGTCTCCGGGACTTGAGCTCCTACGAGCAGTACTTC. Encoded protein: CASSLRDLSSYEQYF.

This clone was detected only once. The chain combines TRBV2 with TRBJ2-7; 7 bases are shared with TRBD2. The CDR3 extends over 14 amino acids. Unmatched junction bases numbered 10, after V lost 7 bases and J lost 4 bases. CDR1 and CDR2 from the germline V gene are SNHLY and FYNNEI. CDR3: CASNSGLHSYEQYF. In nucleotides, the CDR3 is TGTGCCAGCAACTCGGGACTACATTCGTACGAGCAGTACTTC.

This clone came up once. In nucleotides, the CDR3 is TGTGCCAGCAGCCCGAGACAGGGGGCCTACGAGCAGTACTTC. Translation gives CASSPRQGAYEQYF. The J gene is TRBJ2-7, the V gene TRBV7-2, with TRBD1 matching 9 bases. Germline V CDR1 and CDR2: SGHTA, FQGNSA. After removal of 5 bases from V and 2 bases from J, the junction contained 4 bases not matched to a gene. The CDR3 has 14 amino acids.

The chain employs TRBV5-1 and TRBJ2-1; the match to TRBD1 covers 9 bases. This CDR3 comprises 13 residues. V was clipped by 6 bases and J by 7 bases; unmatched bases: 5. CDR1 and CDR2 (germline): SGHRS, YFSETQ. CDR3 nucleotides: TGCGCCAGCACCGAACAGGGGGCAAATGAGCAGTTCTTC. Protein product: CASTEQGANEQFF. Based on the CDR3 plus reference TRBV5-1 and TRBJ2-1, the full variable domain is KAGVTQTPRYLIKTRGQQVTLSCSPISGHRSVSWYQQTPGQGLQFLFEYFSETQRNKGNFPGRFSGRQFSNSRSEMNVSTLELGDSALYLCASTEQGANEQFFGPGTRLTVL.

V and J are TRBV6-1 and TRBJ2-3; D is undetermined. This CDR3 is built from 13 residues. V was shortened by 8 bases and J by 0 bases, with 9 bases between the two germline ends. Germline CDR1 is MNHNS and CDR2 is SASEGT. The CDR3 protein is CASGDTSTDTQYF. The CDR3 nucleotides read TGTGCCAGCGGCGACACTAGCACAGATACGCAGTATTTT.

The chain combines TRBV13 with TRBJ2-1, with D hard to call. V was cut by 5 bases and J by 7 bases, with 15 bases left in between. Per germline, CDR1 PRHDT and CDR2 FYEKMQ (reference sequence). The CDR3 totals 14 residues. CDR3 bases: TGTGCCAGCAGCCCTAGAGTCCAGATTAATGAGCAGTTCTTC. Protein sequence: CASSPRVQINEQFF. Using reference TRBV13 and TRBJ2-1 for the parts outside the CDR3, the full variable domain is AAGVIQSPRHLIKEKRETATLKCYPIPRHDTVYWYQQGPGQDPQFLISFYEKMQSDKGSIPDRFSAQQFSDYHSELNMSSLELGDSALYFCASSPRVQINEQFFGPGTRLTVL.

This clone was recorded once. V is TRBV6-1 and J is TRBJ2-7; 9 positions agree with TRBD1. The V gene's germline CDR1 is MNHNS and CDR2 SASEGT. The CDR3 totals 14 residues. The ends lost 7 bases at V and 4 bases at J; junction bases unmatched: 8. The DNA of the CDR3 is TGTGCCAGCACGTTGACAGGGGGGATGTACGAGCAGTACTTC. This translates into CASTLTGGMYEQYF.

The chain recombines TRBV5-1 with TRBJ2-5, with no clear D. CDR1 SGHRS and CDR2 YFSETQ come from the germline V gene. V lost 1 base to trimming and J lost 4 bases, with 8 bases between them. CDR3 length equals 13 residues. CDR3 nucleotides: TGCGCCAGCAGCTTGATAGTAGCAGAGACCCAGTACTTC. Amino acids: CASSLIVAETQYF.

This chain uses TRBV18 with TRBJ1-4; D perhaps matches TRBD1 (5 bases). The V end lost 3 bases, the J end lost 5 bases, and 13 bases lay between the germline ends. This CDR3 is 15 amino acids long. Per germline, CDR1 KGHSH and CDR2 LQKENI. The CDR3 DNA sequence: TGTGCCAGCTCACCGTCAGGACAACGAAATGAAAAACTGTTTTTT. Translation gives CASSPSGQRNEKLFF.

This chain uses TRBV5-6 with TRBJ2-1; 8 bases are a match to TRBD2. Per germline, CDR1 SGHDT and CDR2 YYEEEE. V dropped 2 bases and J dropped 8; count of bases not matched to a gene: 6. The CDR3 is made up of 14 amino acids. CDR3 protein: CASSFYGGAHEQFF. CDR3 bases: TGTGCCAGCAGCTTTTACGGGGGGGCTCATGAGCAGTTCTTC.

V is TRBV5-6 and J is TRBJ1-1; TRBD1 matches 9 bases. J gave up 3 bases and V 4 bases, and 7 bases lay outside the gene matches. This CDR3 has 15 amino acids. CDR1 is SGHDT and CDR2 is YYEEEE in the germline V gene. The CDR3 reads CASSPFRDRDTEAFF. The CDR3 DNA reads as TGTGCCAGCAGCCCGTTCCGGGACAGGGACACTGAAGCTTTCTTT.

The V and J genes are TRBV6-1 and TRBJ1-3; D gene ambiguous. The CDR3 totals 14 residues. CDR1 and CDR2 (germline): MNHNS, SASEGT. The V gene lost 2 bases and the J gene lost 0 bases, with 5 bases spanning the gap. The DNA for the CDR3 is TGTGCCAGCAGTGAATCTCTCTCTGGAAACACCATATATTTT. Translating it yields CASSESLSGNTIYF.

The rearrangement links TRBV7-9 to TRBJ1-1, with 7 bases aligning to TRBD1. CDR1 is SEHNR, CDR2 FQNEAQ, per germline (reference sequence). Germline trimming cut 5 bases from V and 5 bases from J; bases unmatched to any gene: 8. The CDR3 runs 14 residues. Here the CDR3 reads CASSPPTGRTEAFF. The DNA of the CDR3 is TGTGCCAGCAGCCCGCCGACAGGGCGGACTGAAGCTTTCTTT.

This clone was seen only once. The chain carries TRBV6-1 and TRBJ1-3; D is uncertain. In germline, CDR1 is MNHNS, CDR2 SASEGT. The CDR3 covers 18 residues. With 4 bases removed from V and 0 bases from J, the gap between germline ends came to 19 bases. The DNA for the CDR3 is TGTGCCAGCAGTGGCCGGAGACCGGGAGAGTTCTCTGGAAACACCATATATTTT. Translating it yields CASSGRRPGEFSGNTIYF.